The table lists the clone carrying this T cell receptor beta chain with a count of one. The antigen is unknown. At one end the junction does not follow the germline gene, possibly because of a read error. This record comes from a study of blood T cells in healthy people across ages. Germline loops: CDR1 SNHLY, CDR2 FYNNEI. This CDR3 is built from 14 residues. Study results and limitations: There was a strong correlation between TCR beta diversity and naive T cell percentage.

The authors ran a second PCR of 7 to 11 cycles using a sample-barcoded 5' primer and a J-beta primer mix. All cDNA molecules were each tagged by a template-switch adaptor with 12 random nucleotides. MiXCR, run by TCRdb on the 5' RACE reads, gives a single entry per CDR3 protein. Among 1.5 million to 2 million distinct CDR3 sequences, around half were seen once, and the ten largest hold approximately 2.1%. Per sample, no less than 5.5 micrograms of total RNA were extracted. The material sequenced was blood. This clonotype was obtained from a woman aged 40 to 49 in good health. This rearrangement joins TRBV2 to TRBJ1-2; D is possibly TRBD1 (6 bases). The CDR3 sequence: CASRPGAPSYGHTF. For the CDR3, the DNA is TGTGCCAGCAGACCGGGGGCACCCAGCTATGGCCACACCTTC.